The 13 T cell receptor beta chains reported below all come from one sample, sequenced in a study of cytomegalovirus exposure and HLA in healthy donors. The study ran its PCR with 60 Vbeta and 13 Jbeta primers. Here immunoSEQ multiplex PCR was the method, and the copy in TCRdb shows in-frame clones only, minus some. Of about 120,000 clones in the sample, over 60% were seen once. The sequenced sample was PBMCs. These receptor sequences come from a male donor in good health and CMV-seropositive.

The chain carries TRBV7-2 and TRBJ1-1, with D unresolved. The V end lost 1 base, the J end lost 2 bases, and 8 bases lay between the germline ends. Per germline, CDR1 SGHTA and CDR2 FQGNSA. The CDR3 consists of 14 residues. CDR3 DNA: TGTGCCAGCAGCTTAGAACAGAGAAACACTGAAGCTTTCTTT. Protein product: CASSLEQRNTEAFF.

This chain's CDR3 is CASQGPNTGELFF. CDR3 DNA sequence: TGTGCCTCTCAGGGGCCGAACACCGGGGAGCTGTTTTTT. This sequence joins TRBV27 and TRBJ2-2, with a possible D match to TRBD1 (6 bases). Trimming took 11 bases from V and 0 from J, leaving 10 bases between them. Looked up from germline, CDR1 is MNHEY and CDR2 is SMNVEV (reference sequence). The CDR3 spans 13 residues.

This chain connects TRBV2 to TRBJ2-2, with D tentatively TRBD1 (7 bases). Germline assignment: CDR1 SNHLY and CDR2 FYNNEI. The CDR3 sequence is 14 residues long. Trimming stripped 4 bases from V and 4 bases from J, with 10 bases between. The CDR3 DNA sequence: TGTGCCAGCAGTGGGCAGGGGGGCACCGGGGAGCTGTTTTTT. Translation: CASSGQGGTGELFF.

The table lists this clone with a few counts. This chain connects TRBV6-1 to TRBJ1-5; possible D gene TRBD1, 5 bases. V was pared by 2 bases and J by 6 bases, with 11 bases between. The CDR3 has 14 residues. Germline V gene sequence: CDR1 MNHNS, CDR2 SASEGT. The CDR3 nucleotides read TGTGCCAGCAGTGAAAGGGGCCCCTTTCAGCCCCAGCATTTT. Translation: CASSERGPFQPQHF.

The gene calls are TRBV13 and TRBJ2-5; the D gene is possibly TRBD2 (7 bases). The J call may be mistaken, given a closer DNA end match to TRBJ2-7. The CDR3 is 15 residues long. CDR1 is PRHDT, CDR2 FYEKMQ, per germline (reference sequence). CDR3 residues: CASSPSGGGLYEQYF. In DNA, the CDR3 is TGTGCCAGCAGCCCTTCTGGGGGGGGCCTCTACGAGCAGTACTTC.

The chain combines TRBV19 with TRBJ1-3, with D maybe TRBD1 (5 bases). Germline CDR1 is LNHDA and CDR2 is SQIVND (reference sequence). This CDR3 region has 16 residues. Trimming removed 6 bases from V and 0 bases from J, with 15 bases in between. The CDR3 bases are TGTGCCAGTAGCAGACAGCTCAGTCTCTCTGGAAACACCATATATTTT. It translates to CASSRQLSLSGNTIYF. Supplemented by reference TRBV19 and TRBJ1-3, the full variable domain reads DGGITQSPKYLFRKEGQNVTLSCEQNLNHDAMYWYRQDPGQGLRLIYYSQIVNDFQKGDIAEGYSVSREKKESFPLTVTSAQKNPTAFYLCASSRQLSLSGNTIYFGEGSWLTVV.

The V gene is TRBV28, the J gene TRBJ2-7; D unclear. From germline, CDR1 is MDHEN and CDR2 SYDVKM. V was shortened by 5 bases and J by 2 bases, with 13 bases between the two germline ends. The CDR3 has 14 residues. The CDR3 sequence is CASSPETEPYEQYF. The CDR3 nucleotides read TGTGCCAGCAGTCCCGAGACGGAGCCCTACGAGCAGTACTTC.

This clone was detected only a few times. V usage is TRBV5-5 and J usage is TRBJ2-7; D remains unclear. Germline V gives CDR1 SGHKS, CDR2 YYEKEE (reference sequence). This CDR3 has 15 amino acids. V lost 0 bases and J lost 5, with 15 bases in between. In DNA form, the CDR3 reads TGTGCCAGCAGCTTGGCCGGCTGGAGAAGGCACGAGCAGTACTTC. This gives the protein CASSLAGWRRHEQYF.

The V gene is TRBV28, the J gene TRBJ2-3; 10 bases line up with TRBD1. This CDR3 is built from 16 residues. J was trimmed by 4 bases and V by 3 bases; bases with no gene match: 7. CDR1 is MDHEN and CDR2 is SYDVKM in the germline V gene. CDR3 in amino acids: CASSFPVTGGSDTQYF. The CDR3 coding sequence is TGTGCCAGCAGTTTCCCGGTGACAGGGGGCTCAGATACGCAGTATTTT.

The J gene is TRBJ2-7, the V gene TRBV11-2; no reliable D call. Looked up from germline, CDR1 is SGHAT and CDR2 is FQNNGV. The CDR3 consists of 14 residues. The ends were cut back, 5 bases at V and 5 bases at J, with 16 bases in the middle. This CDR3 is CASSRRRVGNEQYF. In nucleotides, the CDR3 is TGTGCCAGCAGCCGGCGTCGGGTAGGAAACGAGCAGTACTTC.

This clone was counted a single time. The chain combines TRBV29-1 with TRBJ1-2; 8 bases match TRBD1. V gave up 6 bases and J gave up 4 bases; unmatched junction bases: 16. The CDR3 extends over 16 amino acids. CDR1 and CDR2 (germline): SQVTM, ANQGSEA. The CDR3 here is CSVVRTGTAATYGYTF. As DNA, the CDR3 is TGCAGCGTCGTAAGGACAGGGACTGCCGCAACCTATGGCTACACCTTC.

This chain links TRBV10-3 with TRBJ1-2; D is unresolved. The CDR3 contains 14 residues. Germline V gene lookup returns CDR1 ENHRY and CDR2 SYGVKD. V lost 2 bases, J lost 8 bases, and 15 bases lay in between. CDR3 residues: CAISEMRAVWGYTF. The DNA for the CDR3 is TGTGCCATCAGTGAGATGAGGGCCGTCTGGGGCTACACCTTC.

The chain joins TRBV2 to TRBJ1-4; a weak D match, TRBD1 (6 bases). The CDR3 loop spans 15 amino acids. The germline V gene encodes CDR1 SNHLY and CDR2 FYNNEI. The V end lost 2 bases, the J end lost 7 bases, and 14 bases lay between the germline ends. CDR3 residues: CASSERSTGGEKLFF. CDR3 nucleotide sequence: TGTGCCAGCAGTGAAAGGTCGACAGGCGGTGAAAAACTGTTTTTT.